This record looks at one T cell receptor (beta chain) sequence and its context. This entry belongs to a study of CD8 T cells in Susac syndrome. The germline CDR1 and CDR2 sequences are SGDLS and YYNGEE. The CDR3 is 13 residues long. V lost 3 bases and J 6 bases, leaving 12 bases between the germline ends. RNA totalling about 0.45 to 1 ug underwent reverse transcription with random hexamers. Multiplex PCR with immunoSEQ amplified the TCR beta CDR3 across 54 Vbeta and 13 Jbeta. TCRdb called the immunoSEQ multiplex PCR reads again in MiXCR, with one record for every CDR3 protein. Altogether a few hundred thousand distinct CDR3 sequences are present, 89% being singletons, with the ten largest covering around 0.18%.

The sequence was collected from a human donor with multiple sclerosis. The specimen sequenced was CD8+ T cells from PBMCs. The V and J genes are TRBV9 and TRBJ1-2, with D possibly matching TRBD1 (6 bases). This CDR3 is CASSEQGPNGYTF. The CDR3 region has the DNA TGTGCCAGCAGCGAACAGGGTCCGAATGGCTACACCTTC.